The rows below give T cell receptor beta chains drawn from one sample of a study of long-term antiretroviral therapy in people with HIV. Clones were read by immunoSEQ multiplex PCR, and TCRdb kept only the in-frame ones, dropping some. This sample has 20,000 to 25,000 clones, with roughly three quarters found just once. The material was unsorted PBMCs, obtained less than 1.8 years before starting antiretroviral therapy. The source of these receptors is a middle-aged woman with HIV. CDR3s leave out the opening cysteine and the closing phenylalanine or tryptophan. Size values are once, few and many counts, or a class for expanded clones, and some rows have none.

V,size,J,CDR3
TRBV10-3,.,TRBJ2-2,AISDSGSPGTGELF
TRBV5-4,.,TRBJ1-2,ASSLAMDSFYGYT
TRBV6-5,.,TRBJ2-1,ASTRGGPLYNEQF
TRBV15,few,TRBJ1-2,ATSRADNYGYT
TRBV7-9,once,TRBJ2-3,ASSLDTSAYTDTQY
TRBV4-1,.,TRBJ1-5,ASSLSGYFDQPQH
TRBV2,.,TRBJ1-1,ASSSTWGREAF
TRBV30,once,TRBJ2-5,AWSEGREAQY
TRBV7-9,few,TRBJ2-5,ASSLASGSGGFVETQY
TRBV14,.,TRBJ1-2,ASSQRQGIQINYGYT
TRBV29-1,.,TRBJ1-5,SAKQGSGNQPQH
TRBV6-1,once,TRBJ2-5,ASRPSGQETQY
TRBV18,.,TRBJ2-1,ASSPLGYGQGTYNEQF
TRBV16,.,TRBJ2-6,ASSQLGISGANVLT
TRBV7-9,.,TRBJ2-7,ASSLVGPEQY
TRBV27,.,TRBJ2-3,ASRGRDRGWADTQY
TRBV7-2,.,TRBJ2-1,ASSFPGVHNEQF
TRBV19,few,TRBJ1-5,ASSTRQSNQPQH
TRBV27,.,TRBJ1-2,ASSLNPTGSYGYT
TRBV6-5,.,TRBJ1-6,ASSYSLGANSPLH
TRBV30,.,TRBJ1-1,AWSPGGMNTEAF
TRBV4-1,.,TRBJ2-2,ASSGSWVRPGELF
TRBV11-2,.,TRBJ2-3,ASSSFSGSTDTQY
TRBV27,.,TRBJ2-2,ASSPLGASSGELF
TRBV5-1,few,TRBJ1-1,ASSFSGNTEAF
TRBV7-9,few,TRBJ2-7,ASSPEGAYEQY
TRBV14,.,TRBJ2-1,ASSYPSGSYNEQF
TRBV7-2,once,TRBJ2-2,ASSLGQMGTGELF
TRBV7-8,.,TRBJ2-3,ASKQSTDTQY
TRBV9,.,TRBJ2-1,ASSALLAGFGNEQF
TRBV6-1,.,TRBJ1-1,ASGGTGGDTEAF
TRBV11-3,.,TRBJ2-2,ASSPRDNSNTGELF
TRBV5-6,.,TRBJ2-1,ASSPYKSSYNEQF
TRBV6-5,.,TRBJ1-2,ASRKGAGGYT
TRBV6-1,.,TRBJ2-7,ASSGRTGASAPH
TRBV29-1,.,TRBJ2-7,SVGTGSYEQY
TRBV30,.,TRBJ2-3,AWSVYADTQY
TRBV5-4,few,TRBJ1-2,ASSLTEYLGGYT
TRBV19,.,TRBJ2-3,ASRMTGGTTDTQY
TRBV6-5,.,TRBJ1-1,ASSQAGGGEAF
TRBV7-2,.,TRBJ1-2,ASSPHGTGGLNYGYT
TRBV7-9,.,TRBJ1-1,ASSRGGRGGTRGTEAF
TRBV5-4,.,TRBJ1-1,ASSLRAGTEAF
TRBV18,once,TRBJ1-1,ASSAATGYTEAF
TRBV7-9,.,TRBJ2-1,ASSFSGRAYNEQF
TRBV5-4,few,TRBJ2-3,ASSLPGGRADTQY
TRBV6-6,.,TRBJ1-1,ASTTGLPPEAF
TRBV7-9,.,TRBJ1-4,ASSSPKDTSEKLF
TRBV6-6,.,TRBJ1-6,ASIIPGSPLH
TRBV5-4,.,TRBJ1-2,ASSSPGTVGYT
TRBV27,few,TRBJ1-1,ASSVMGGTEAF